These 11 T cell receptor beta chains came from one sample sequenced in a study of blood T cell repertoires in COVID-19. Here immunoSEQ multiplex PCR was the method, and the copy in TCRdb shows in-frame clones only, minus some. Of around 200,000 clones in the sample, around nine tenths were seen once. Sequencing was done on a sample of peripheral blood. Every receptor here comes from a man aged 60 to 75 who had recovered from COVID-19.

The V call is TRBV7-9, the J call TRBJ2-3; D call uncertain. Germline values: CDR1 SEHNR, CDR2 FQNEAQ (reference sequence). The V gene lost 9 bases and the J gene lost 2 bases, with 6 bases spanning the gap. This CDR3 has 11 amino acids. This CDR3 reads CASEATDTQYF. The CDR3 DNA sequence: TGTGCCAGTGAGGCCACAGATACGCAGTATTTT.

CDR3: CASSLRDRGRDEQYF. The CDR3 DNA sequence: TGCGCCAGCAGCCTCCGGGACAGGGGGAGAGACGAGCAGTACTTC. This sequence joins TRBV5-1 and TRBJ2-7; 11 bases fit TRBD1. Germline-derived CDR1 and CDR2 are SGHRS and YFSETQ. The V gene end was trimmed by 4 bases and the J gene end by 5 bases; junction bases not matched to a gene: 8. This CDR3 has 15 amino acids.

The CDR3 region has the DNA TGTGCCAGCAGCCCAAGCACAGTCCAAGAGACCCAGTACTTC. It specifies CASSPSTVQETQYF. This chain uses TRBV4-2 with TRBJ2-5; D gene ambiguous. This CDR3 is 14 amino acids long. The V end was cut by 4 bases, the J end by 1 base, with 10 bases between. The germline V gene has CDR1 LGHNA and CDR2 YNFKEQ.

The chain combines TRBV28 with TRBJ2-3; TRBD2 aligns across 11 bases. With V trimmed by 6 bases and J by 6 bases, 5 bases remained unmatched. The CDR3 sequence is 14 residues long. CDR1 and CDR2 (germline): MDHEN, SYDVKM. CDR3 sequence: CASRPTSGIDTQYF. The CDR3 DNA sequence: TGTGCCAGCAGGCCGACTAGCGGGATTGATACGCAGTATTTT.

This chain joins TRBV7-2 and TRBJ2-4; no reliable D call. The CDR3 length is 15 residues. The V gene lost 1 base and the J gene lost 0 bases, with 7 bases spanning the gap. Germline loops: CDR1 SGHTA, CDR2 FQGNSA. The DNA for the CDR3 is TGTGCCAGCAGCTTAGATCATTTAGCCAAAAACATTCAGTACTTC. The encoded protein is CASSLDHLAKNIQYF.

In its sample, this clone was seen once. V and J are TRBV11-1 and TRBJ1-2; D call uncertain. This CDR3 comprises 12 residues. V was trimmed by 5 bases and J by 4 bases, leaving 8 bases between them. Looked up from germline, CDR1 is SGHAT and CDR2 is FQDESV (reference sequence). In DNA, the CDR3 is TGTGCCAGCAGCCAGACTGTCTATGGCTACACCTTC. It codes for CASSQTVYGYTF.

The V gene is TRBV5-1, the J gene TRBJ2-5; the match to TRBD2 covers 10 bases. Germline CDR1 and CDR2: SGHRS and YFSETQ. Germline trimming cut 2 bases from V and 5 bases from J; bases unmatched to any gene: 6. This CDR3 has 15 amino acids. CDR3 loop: CASSFLLAGVETQYF. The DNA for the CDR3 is TGCGCCAGCAGCTTTCTCCTAGCGGGAGTTGAGACCCAGTACTTC.

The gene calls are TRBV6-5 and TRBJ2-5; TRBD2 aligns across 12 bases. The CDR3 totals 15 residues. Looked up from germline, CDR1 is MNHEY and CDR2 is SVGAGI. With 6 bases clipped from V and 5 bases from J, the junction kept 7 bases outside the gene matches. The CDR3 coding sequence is TGTGCCAGCAGCCTAGCGGGAGGGCTGGGGGAGACCCAGTACTTC. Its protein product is CASSLAGGLGETQYF.

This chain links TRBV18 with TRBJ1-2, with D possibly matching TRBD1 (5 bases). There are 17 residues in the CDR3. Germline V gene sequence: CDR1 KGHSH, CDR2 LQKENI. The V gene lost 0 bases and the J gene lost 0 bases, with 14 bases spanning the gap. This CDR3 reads CASSPPGTVLANYGYTF. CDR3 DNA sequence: TGTGCCAGCTCACCACCTGGGACTGTGTTAGCTAACTATGGCTACACCTTC.

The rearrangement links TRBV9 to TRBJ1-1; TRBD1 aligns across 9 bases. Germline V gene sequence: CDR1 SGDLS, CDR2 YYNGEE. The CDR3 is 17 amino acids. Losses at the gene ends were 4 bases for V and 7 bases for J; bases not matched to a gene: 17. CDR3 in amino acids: CASSPHPDRGNQGEAFF. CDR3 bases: TGTGCCAGCAGCCCTCACCCGGACAGGGGCAATCAGGGTGAAGCTTTCTTT.

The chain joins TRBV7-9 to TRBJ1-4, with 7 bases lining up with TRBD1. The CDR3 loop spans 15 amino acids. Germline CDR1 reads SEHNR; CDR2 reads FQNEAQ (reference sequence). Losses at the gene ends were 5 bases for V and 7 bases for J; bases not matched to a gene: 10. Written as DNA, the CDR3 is TGTGCCAGCAGCCTGGGCACAGGGGTGAGTGAAAAACTGTTTTTT. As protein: CASSLGTGVSEKLFF.